This T cell receptor beta chain was profiled in a study of blood T cell repertoires in COVID-19 (dated by TCRdb to about 2020). Regarding the complete study: Samples covering the acute and convalescent phases of COVID-19 were provided by collaborators in the United States, Italy and Spain. The repertoires were released in a freely available public database intended as a resource for research on the immune response to SARS-CoV-2. Where available, HLA class I and class II types were obtained from metadata supplied by the sample provider rather than from assay-based typing. Samples were obtained from the ongoing ImmuneRACE study (first 160 participants) and from roughly 1,300 subjects provided by 6 global collaborators. The dataset comprised deeply sampled blood TCRbeta repertoires from subjects exposed to, actively infected with, or recovered from COVID-19. A de-identified subject ID, COVID-19 status, age in years and sex were almost always included in the sample metadata. The prospective study material was composed of cDNA or gDNA derived from T cells, B-cell-depleted T cells, or PBMCs.

TCRbeta CDR3 regions were amplified from genomic DNA by means of the immunoSEQ Assay, a bias-controlled multiplex PCR. For the original study's pipeline: The number of nucleated cells in each sample was estimated from the amplification of reference gene primers within the assay. Sequence reads were collapsed and filtered to measure the absolute abundance of every unique TCRbeta CDR3 rearrangement. For each sample, productive Simpson clonality was calculated as the square root of Simpson's diversity index across productive rearrangements. TCRdb limited this immuneACCESS table to in-frame rearrangements with V and J called. A share of clones is missing; checked studies link under half to unresolved V genes, and the rest is unexplained. The V and J calls and clone size are taken from that table; D and trimming were inferred from the DNA. In all, the sample holds some 320,000 clones, and roughly 90% of those were seen once. The ten biggest clones cover 2.6% of the sample.

Overall study outcomes, separate from this receptor: The amount of clinical and demographic metadata varied by source and participant and was provided uncurated.

In the prospective study, participants were roughly 18 to 95 years old, resided in 20 to 30 geographic areas of the United States, and were enrolled through a virtual design. To assign participants to cohorts, the prospective study relied on clinical history that participants themselves reported in a screening survey and a study questionnaire. Recovered participants in ImmuneRACE Cohort 3 were defined as having two consecutive negative NP/OP PCR tests, clearance from a healthcare professional, or resolution of symptoms. Each participant in the prospective study had whole blood, serum and a nasopharyngeal or oropharyngeal swab collected by mobile phlebotomists. Additional blood draws and questionnaires over an approximately 2-month period could optionally be provided by prospective study participants. Prospective study blood samples were shipped either frozen or at room temperature before DNA extraction.

As concerns this clone: Its antigen remains undetermined. One end of the junction fails to match germline, which may point to a read error.

CDR1 and CDR2, per the germline V gene, are MGHRA and YSYEKL. Including the terminal cysteine and phenylalanine, the CDR3 comprises 15 residues. The kept DNA is CDR3 alone, 45 bases in frame from the first base. This TCR was sampled from a man aged 60 to 75 who had recovered from COVID-19. The rearrangement joined TRBV4-1 to TRBJ1-3; the D gene cannot be resolved reliably. Sequences were obtained from PBMCs or T cells enriched from blood (not recorded which). In nucleotide form, the sequence is TGCGCCAGCAGTCAAGACGAGAGAACTGGAAACACCATATATTTT. Its protein is CASSQDERTGNTIYF.